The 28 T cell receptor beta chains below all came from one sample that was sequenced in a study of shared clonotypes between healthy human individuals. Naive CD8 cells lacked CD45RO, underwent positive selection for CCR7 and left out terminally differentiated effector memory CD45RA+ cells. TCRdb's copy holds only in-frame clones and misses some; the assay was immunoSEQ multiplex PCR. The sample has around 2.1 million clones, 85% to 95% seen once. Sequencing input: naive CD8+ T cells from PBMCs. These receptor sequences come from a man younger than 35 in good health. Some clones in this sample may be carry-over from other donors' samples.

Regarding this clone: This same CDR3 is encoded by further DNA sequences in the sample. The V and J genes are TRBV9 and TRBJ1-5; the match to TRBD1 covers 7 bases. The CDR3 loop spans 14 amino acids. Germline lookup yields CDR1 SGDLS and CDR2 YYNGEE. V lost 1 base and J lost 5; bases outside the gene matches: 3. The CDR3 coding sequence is TGTGCCAGCAGCGTAACAGGGGCGGATCAGCCCCAGCATTTT. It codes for CASSVTGADQPQHF.

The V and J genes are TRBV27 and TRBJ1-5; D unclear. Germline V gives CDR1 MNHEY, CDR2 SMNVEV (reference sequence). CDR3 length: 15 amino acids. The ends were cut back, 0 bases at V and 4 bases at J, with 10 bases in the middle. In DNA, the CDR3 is TGTGCCAGCAGTTTATCCGGCGGAGAAAATCAGCCCCAGCATTTT. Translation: CASSLSGGENQPQHF.

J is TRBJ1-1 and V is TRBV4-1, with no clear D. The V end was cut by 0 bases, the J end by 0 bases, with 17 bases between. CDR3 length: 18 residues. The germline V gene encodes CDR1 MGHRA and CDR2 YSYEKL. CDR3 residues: CASSQDGQVTYMNTEAFF. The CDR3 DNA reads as TGCGCCAGCAGCCAAGATGGCCAGGTTACTTACATGAACACTGAAGCTTTCTTT.

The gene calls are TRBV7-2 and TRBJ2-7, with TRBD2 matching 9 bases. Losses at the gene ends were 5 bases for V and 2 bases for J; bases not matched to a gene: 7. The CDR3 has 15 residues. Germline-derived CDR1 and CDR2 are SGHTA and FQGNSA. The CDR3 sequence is CASSEGTSNTYEQYF. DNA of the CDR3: TGTGCCAGCAGCGAAGGGACTAGCAATACCTACGAGCAGTACTTC. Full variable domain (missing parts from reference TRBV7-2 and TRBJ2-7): GAGVSQSPSNKVTEKGKDVELRCDPISGHTALYWYRQSLGQGLEFLIYFQGNSAPDKSGLPSDRFSAERTGGSVSTLTIQRTQQEDSAVYLCASSEGTSNTYEQYFGPGTRLTVT.

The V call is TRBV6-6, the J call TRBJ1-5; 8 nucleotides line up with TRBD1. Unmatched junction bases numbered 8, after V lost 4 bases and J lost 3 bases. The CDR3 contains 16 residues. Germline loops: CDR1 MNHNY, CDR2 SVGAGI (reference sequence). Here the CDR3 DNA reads TGTGCCAGCAGTTCCTGGACAGGGTTGTACAATCAGCCCCAGCATTTT. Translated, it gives CASSSWTGLYNQPQHF.

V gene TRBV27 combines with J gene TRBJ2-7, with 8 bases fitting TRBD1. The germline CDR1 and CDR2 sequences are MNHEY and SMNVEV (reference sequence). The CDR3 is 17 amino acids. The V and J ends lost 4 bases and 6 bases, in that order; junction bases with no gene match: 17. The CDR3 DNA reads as TGTGCCAGCAGTTCCCCCCCAGGGGGCATGATCCCGGGCGAGCAGTACTTC. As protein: CASSSPPGGMIPGEQYF.

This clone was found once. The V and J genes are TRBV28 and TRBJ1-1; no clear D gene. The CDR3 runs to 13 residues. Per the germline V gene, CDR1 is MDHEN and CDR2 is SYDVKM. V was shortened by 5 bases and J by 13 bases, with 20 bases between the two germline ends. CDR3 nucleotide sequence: TGTGCCAGCAGTGGCCCGTTTCTCTTGGCAGGTTTCTTT. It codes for CASSGPFLLAGFF.

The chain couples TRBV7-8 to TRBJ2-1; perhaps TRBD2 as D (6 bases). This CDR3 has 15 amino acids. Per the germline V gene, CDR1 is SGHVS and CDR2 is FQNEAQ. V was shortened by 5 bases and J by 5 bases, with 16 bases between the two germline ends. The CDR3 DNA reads TGTGCCAGCAGCCGCTCCCTAGCGAGCCACAATGAGCAGTTCTTC. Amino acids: CASSRSLASHNEQFF.

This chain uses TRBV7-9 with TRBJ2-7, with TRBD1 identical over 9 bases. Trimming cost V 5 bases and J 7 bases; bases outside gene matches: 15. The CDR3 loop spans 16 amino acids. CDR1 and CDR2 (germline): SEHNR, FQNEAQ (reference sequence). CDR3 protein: CASSHLEGQGSWEQYF. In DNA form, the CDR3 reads TGTGCCAGCAGCCACTTAGAGGGACAGGGTTCTTGGGAGCAGTACTTC.

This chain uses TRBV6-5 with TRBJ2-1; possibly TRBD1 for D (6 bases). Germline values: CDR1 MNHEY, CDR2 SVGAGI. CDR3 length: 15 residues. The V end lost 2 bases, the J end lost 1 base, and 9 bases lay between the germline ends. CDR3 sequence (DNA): TGTGCCAGCAGTTACGGACAGAGGTCCTACAATGAGCAGTTCTTC. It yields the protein CASSYGQRSYNEQFF.

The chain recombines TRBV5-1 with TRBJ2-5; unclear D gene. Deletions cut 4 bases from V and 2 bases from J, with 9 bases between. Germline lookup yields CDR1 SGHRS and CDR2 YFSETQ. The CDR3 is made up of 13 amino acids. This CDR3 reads CASSMGFQETQYF. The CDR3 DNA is TGCGCCAGCAGCATGGGATTTCAAGAGACCCAGTACTTC.

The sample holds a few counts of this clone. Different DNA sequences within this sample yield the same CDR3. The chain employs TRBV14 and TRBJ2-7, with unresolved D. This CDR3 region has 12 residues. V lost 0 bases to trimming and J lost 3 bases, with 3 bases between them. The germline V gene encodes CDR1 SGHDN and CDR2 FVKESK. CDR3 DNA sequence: TGTGCCAGCAGCCAAGAGGGCTACGAGCAGTACTTC. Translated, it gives CASSQEGYEQYF.

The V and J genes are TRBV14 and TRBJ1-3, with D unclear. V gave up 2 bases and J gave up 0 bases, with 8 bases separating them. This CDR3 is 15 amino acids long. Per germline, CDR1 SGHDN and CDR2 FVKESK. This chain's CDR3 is CASSQITHSGNTIYF. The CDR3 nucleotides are TGTGCCAGCAGCCAAATTACACACTCTGGAAACACCATATATTTT.

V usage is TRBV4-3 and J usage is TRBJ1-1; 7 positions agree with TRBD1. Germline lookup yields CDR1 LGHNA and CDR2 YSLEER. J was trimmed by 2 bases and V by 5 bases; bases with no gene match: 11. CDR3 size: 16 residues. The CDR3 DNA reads TGCGCCAGCAGCTCCGGGACGGGACAGTCTAACACTGAAGCTTTCTTT. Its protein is CASSSGTGQSNTEAFF.

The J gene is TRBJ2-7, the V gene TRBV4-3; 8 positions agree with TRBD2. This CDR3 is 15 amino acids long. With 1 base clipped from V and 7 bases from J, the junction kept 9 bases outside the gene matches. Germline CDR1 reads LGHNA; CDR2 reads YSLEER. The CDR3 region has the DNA TGCGCCAGCAGCCAAGGGACCGGGAGGGATCCTGAGCAGTACTTC. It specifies CASSQGTGRDPEQYF.

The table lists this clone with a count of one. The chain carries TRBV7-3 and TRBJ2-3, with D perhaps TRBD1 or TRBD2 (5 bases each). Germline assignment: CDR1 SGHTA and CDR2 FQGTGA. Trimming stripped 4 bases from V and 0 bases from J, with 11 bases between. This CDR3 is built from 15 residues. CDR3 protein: CASSSGAISTDTQYF. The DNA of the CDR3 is TGTGCCAGCAGCTCCGGGGCGATTAGCACAGATACGCAGTATTTT.

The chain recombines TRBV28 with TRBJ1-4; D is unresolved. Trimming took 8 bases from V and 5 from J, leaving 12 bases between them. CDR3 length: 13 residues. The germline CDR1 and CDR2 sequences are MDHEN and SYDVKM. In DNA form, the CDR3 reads TGTGCCAGCGGCCCCGCTGCGAATGAAAAACTGTTTTTT. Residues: CASGPAANEKLFF.

The CDR3 region has the DNA TGTGCCAGCAGTCCCTTTCGGGGGTCTAATCAGCCCCAGCATTTT. This encodes CASSPFRGSNQPQHF. The chain is built from TRBV28 and TRBJ1-5; the D gene is possibly TRBD1 (5 bases). V lost 5 bases, J lost 4 bases, and 15 bases lay in between. Per the germline V gene, CDR1 is MDHEN and CDR2 is SYDVKM. This CDR3 comprises 15 residues.

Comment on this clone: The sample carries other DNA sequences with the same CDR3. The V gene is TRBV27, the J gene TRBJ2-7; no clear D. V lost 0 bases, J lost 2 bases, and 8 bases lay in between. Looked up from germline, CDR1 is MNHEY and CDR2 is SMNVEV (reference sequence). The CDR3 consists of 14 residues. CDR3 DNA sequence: TGTGCCAGCAGTTTATCCGCAGGACCCTACGAGCAGTACTTC. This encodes CASSLSAGPYEQYF.

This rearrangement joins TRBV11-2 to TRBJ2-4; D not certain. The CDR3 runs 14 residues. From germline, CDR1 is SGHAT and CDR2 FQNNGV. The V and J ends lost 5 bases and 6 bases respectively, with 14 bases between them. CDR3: CASSQPAGPNIQYF. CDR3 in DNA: TGTGCCAGCAGCCAACCCGCTGGGCCAAACATTCAGTACTTC.

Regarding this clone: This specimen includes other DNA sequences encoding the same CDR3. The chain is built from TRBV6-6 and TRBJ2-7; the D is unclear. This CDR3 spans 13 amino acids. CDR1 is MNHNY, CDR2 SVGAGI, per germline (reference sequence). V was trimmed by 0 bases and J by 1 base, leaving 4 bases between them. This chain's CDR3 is CASSYSSSYEQYF. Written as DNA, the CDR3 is TGTGCCAGCAGTTACTCAAGTTCCTACGAGCAGTACTTC.

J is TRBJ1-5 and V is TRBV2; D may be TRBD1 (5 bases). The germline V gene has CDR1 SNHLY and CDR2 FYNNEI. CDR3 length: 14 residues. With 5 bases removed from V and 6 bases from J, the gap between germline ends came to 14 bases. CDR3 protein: CASSPRDSGQPQHF. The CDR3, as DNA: TGTGCCAGCAGTCCGAGGGACTCTGGTCAGCCCCAGCATTTT.

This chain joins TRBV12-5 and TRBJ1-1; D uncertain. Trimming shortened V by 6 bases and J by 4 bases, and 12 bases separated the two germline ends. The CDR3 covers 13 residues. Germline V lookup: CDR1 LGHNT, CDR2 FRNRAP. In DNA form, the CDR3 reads TGTGCTAGTGGCTATGCTTGGGGCACTGAAGCTTTCTTT. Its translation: CASGYAWGTEAFF.

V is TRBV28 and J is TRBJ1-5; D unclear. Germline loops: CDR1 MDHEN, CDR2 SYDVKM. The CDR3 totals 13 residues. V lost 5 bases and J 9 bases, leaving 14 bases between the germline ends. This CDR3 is CASSEASPWPQHF. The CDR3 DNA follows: TGTGCCAGCAGTGAGGCCTCGCCTTGGCCCCAGCATTTT.

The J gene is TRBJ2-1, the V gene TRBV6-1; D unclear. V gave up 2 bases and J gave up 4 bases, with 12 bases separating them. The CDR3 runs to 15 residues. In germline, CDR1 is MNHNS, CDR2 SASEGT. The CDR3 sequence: CASSELDGPYNEQFF. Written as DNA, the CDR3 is TGTGCCAGCAGTGAACTTGACGGGCCTTACAATGAGCAGTTCTTC.

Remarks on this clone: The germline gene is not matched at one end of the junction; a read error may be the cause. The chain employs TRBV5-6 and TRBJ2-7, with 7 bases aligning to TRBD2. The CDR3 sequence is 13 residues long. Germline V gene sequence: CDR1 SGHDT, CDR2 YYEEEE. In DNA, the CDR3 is TGTGCCAGCAGCCGCGGGAGCACCTACGAGCTTATCTTC. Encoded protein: CASSRGSTYELIF.

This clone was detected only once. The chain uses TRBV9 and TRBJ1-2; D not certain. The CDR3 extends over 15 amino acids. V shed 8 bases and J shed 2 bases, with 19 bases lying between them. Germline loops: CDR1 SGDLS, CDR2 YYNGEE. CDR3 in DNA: TGTGCCAGTCGCCAGGACCGAACGGAGAACTATGGCTACACCTTC. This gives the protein CASRQDRTENYGYTF.

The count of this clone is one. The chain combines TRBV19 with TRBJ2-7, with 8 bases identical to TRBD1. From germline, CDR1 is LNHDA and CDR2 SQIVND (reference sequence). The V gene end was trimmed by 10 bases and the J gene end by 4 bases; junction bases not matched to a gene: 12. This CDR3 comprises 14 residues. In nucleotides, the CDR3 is TGTGCCATACCTACCGGGACAGGAGCTTACGAGCAGTACTTC. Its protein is CAIPTGTGAYEQYF.